This T cell receptor beta chain was sequenced for a study of neoadjuvant anti-PD-1 for oral cavity cancer. For the study at large: Patients without progression got a fourth dose around day 43. Study-level results: Higher pretreatment blood Treg/Th17 ratios correlated with higher pretreatment blood and lower post-treatment tumor TCRbeta clonality.

Measured with immunoSEQ multiplex PCR; TCRdb has only the in-frame clones, and not every one. Counted here are about 15,000 clones, around 72% occurring once; the ten biggest clones make up about 3%. V shed 5 bases, J shed 5 bases, and the junction held 10 bases outside the gene matches. Looked up from germline, CDR1 is MNHEY and CDR2 is SMNVEV (reference sequence). The length of the CDR3 is 16 residues. With respect to this clone: What it binds is not known.

The genes are TRBV27 and TRBJ1-2, with 11 positions matching TRBD1. The source of this sequence is a person between 35 and 79 years old with oral cavity squamous cell carcinoma. The source material was PBMCs, sampled before nivolumab (anti-PD-1) treatment. This chain's CDR3 is CASSDRTGGHLYGYTF. The CDR3 DNA reads as TGTGCCAGCAGTGATCGGACAGGGGGCCACCTGTATGGCTACACCTTC.